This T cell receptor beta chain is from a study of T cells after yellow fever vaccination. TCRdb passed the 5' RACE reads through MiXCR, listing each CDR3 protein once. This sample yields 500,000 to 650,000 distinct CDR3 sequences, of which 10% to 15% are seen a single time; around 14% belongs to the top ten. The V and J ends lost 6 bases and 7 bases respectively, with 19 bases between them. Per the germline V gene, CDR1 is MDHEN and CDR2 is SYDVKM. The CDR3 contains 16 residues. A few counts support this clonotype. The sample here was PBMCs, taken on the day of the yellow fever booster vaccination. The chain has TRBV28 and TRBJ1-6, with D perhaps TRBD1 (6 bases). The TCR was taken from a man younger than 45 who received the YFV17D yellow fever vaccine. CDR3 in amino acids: CASSKPTGAKNSPLHF. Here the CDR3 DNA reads TGTGCCAGCAGCAAGCCCACGGGGGCGAAGAATTCACCCCTCCACTTT.